Following are 24 T cell receptor beta chains from one sample sequenced in a study of glioma-infiltrating T cells after dendritic cell vaccination. Time point meaning: after dendritic cell vaccination, including at tumor progression/relapse. Data came from immunoSEQ multiplex PCR; TCRdb stores just in-frame clones and leaves some out. The sample shows 90,000 to 95,000 clones, more than 80% of them seen only once. The sequencing here drew on blood, taken after dendritic cell vaccination. The receptors were sampled from a human donor with glioblastoma.

J is TRBJ1-1 and V is TRBV2; 7 nucleotides agree with TRBD1. Germline assignment: CDR1 SNHLY and CDR2 FYNNEI. The ends lost 2 bases at V and 5 bases at J; junction bases unmatched: 5. This CDR3 spans 14 amino acids. Here the CDR3 DNA reads TGTGCCAGCAGTGAATTAGCAGGGGGTACTGAAGCTTTCTTT. Protein sequence: CASSELAGGTEAFF.

The rearrangement joins TRBV6-1 to TRBJ2-3; 8 bases map to TRBD1. The V and J ends lost 8 bases and 6 bases, in that order; junction bases with no gene match: 13. The CDR3 contains 15 residues. CDR1 is MNHNS, CDR2 SASEGT, per germline. The CDR3 here is CASQQGVLGTDTQYF. CDR3 DNA sequence: TGTGCCAGCCAACAGGGGGTATTAGGTACGGATACGCAGTATTTT.

This clone was recorded once. The chain joins TRBV7-2 to TRBJ2-1; D remains ambiguous. The CDR3 has 12 residues. The V end was cut by 5 bases, the J end by 9 bases, with 11 bases between. CDR1 is SGHTA and CDR2 is FQGNSA in the germline V gene. This CDR3 is CASSRLRGEQFF. As DNA, the CDR3 is TGTGCCAGCAGCAGACTTCGAGGTGAGCAGTTCTTC.

The J gene is TRBJ2-3, the V gene TRBV12-5, with 8 bases aligning to TRBD1. The J segment lost 3 bases and the V segment lost 1 base, leaving 6 bases of the junction unmatched. CDR3 length equals 16 residues. Germline loops: CDR1 LGHNT, CDR2 FRNRAP. CDR3 residues: CASGLGQGQVTDTQYF. The CDR3 coding sequence is TGTGCTAGTGGTTTGGGACAGGGGCAGGTGACAGATACGCAGTATTTT. Complete variable domain (other parts from reference TRBV12-5 and TRBJ2-3): DARVTQTPRHKVTEMGQEVTMRCQPILGHNTVFWYRQTMMQGLELLAYFRNRAPLDDSGMPKDRFSAEMPDATLATLKIQPSEPRDSAVYFCASGLGQGQVTDTQYFGPGTRLTVL.

Here the CDR3 reads CASSVGRISNQPQHF. The DNA for the CDR3 is TGTGCCAGCTCAGTAGGCAGGATTAGCAATCAGCCCCAGCATTTT. The chain recombines TRBV18 with TRBJ1-5; the D is unclear. V was clipped by 5 bases and J by 0 bases, with 11 bases between them. CDR3 length: 15 amino acids. Germline values: CDR1 KGHSH, CDR2 LQKENI.

CDR3 nucleotide sequence: TGTGCCACCAGCCGGGGGTTAGGTCACTATGGCTACACCTTC. It encodes CATSRGLGHYGYTF. The J gene is TRBJ1-2, the V gene TRBV15; perhaps TRBD1 as D (5 bases). The V gene lost 5 bases and the J gene lost 3 bases, with 13 bases spanning the gap. The CDR3 is 14 residues long. Germline CDR1 reads LNHNV; CDR2 reads YYDKDF (reference sequence).

This clone was seen a few times. CDR3 nucleotides: TGTGCCAGCAGCTTGGGAGGCAGCGGGAGACCCGAGCAGTACGTC. Translation gives CASSLGGSGRPEQYV. The chain has TRBV5-6 and TRBJ2-7; 8 bases match TRBD2. The CDR3 runs to 15 residues. V lost 0 bases to trimming and J lost 6 bases; unmatched junction nucleotides: 8. Germline V CDR1 and CDR2: SGHDT, YYEEEE.

Only a few counts were recorded for this clone. The chain couples TRBV10-3 to TRBJ2-1, with 9 positions matching TRBD1. The CDR3 loop spans 14 amino acids. CDR1 and CDR2 from the germline V gene are ENHRY and SYGVKD. V shed 6 bases, J shed 1 base, and the junction held 1 base outside the gene matches. CDR3 region: CAISGQGSYNEQFF. In DNA, the CDR3 is TGTGCCATCAGCGGACAGGGGTCCTACAATGAGCAGTTCTTC.

CDR3 region: CASSEEAGGPRELFF. As DNA, the CDR3 is TGTGCCAGCAGTGAAGAGGCGGGGGGGCCAAGGGAGCTGTTTTTT. J is TRBJ2-2 and V is TRBV6-1, with 9 bases identical to TRBD2. This CDR3 spans 15 amino acids. Per germline, CDR1 MNHNS and CDR2 SASEGT. Trimming took 1 base from V and 9 from J; bases not matched to a gene: 6.

The chain combines TRBV4-1 with TRBJ1-6, with D unresolved. The CDR3 totals 15 residues. Trimming pared 0 bases from V and 6 bases from J, leaving 9 bases between. The germline gives CDR1 MGHRA, CDR2 YSYEKL. CDR3 sequence: CASSQDYQANSPLHF. The CDR3 nucleotides are TGCGCCAGCAGCCAAGATTACCAGGCTAATTCACCCCTCCACTTT.

The chain is built from TRBV5-1 and TRBJ2-2; TRBD2 is a possible D gene (5 bases). The CDR3 loop spans 15 amino acids. Germline V gives CDR1 SGHRS, CDR2 YFSETQ. V was clipped by 0 bases and J by 6 bases, with 12 bases between them. As DNA, the CDR3 is TGCGCCAGCAGCTTGGAGGGAATCGGGGCCGGGGAGCTGTTTTTT. Translation gives CASSLEGIGAGELFF.

This chain links TRBV6-5 with TRBJ2-7; 7 nucleotides align to TRBD1. Germline assignment: CDR1 MNHEY and CDR2 SVGAGI. This CDR3 has 14 residues. The junction had 7 bases not matched to a gene; V was cut back by 5 bases and J by 3 bases. The DNA for the CDR3 is TGTGCCAGCAGTGAAGGGGGCACGCTCTACGAGCAGTACTTC. It encodes CASSEGGTLYEQYF.

The chain links TRBV6-1 to TRBJ1-5; D is unresolved. Between the trimmed V and J ends, which lost 4 bases and 7 bases, there was a span of 11 bases. CDR1 is MNHNS, CDR2 SASEGT, per germline. This CDR3 contains 13 residues. The CDR3, as DNA: TGTGCCAGCAGTGGAAACAATGAACAGCCCCAGCATTTT. As protein: CASSGNNEQPQHF.

The rearrangement links TRBV6-1 to TRBJ1-6; no clear D. V lost 7 bases and J lost 8, with 15 bases in between. The CDR3 covers 14 residues. The germline gives CDR1 MNHNS, CDR2 SASEGT. CDR3 bases: TGTGCCAGCAAGGGCGGACTCCTTTATTCACCCCTCCACTTT. Encoded protein: CASKGGLLYSPLHF.

This chain connects TRBV5-4 to TRBJ2-7; 7 bases map to TRBD1. Germline CDR1 is SGHNT and CDR2 is YYREEE (reference sequence). There are 15 residues in the CDR3. Trimming at V came to 4 bases and at J to 2 bases, leaving 9 bases not matched to a gene. The CDR3 sequence: CASSQTGEPTYEQYV. The CDR3 coding sequence is TGTGCCAGCAGCCAAACAGGGGAGCCTACCTACGAGCAGTACGTC.

The chain couples TRBV9 to TRBJ2-2, with TRBD2 as a possible D gene (6 bases). The CDR3 consists of 16 residues. Germline lookup yields CDR1 SGDLS and CDR2 YYNGEE. V was trimmed by 1 base and J by 7 bases, leaving 17 bases between them. CDR3 amino acids: CASSVSEGQVNGELFF. CDR3 coding DNA: TGTGCCAGCAGCGTATCGGAGGGGCAGGTTAACGGGGAGCTGTTTTTT.

The chain recombines TRBV5-1 with TRBJ2-1; no reliable D call. Germline lookup yields CDR1 SGHRS and CDR2 YFSETQ. V was clipped by 4 bases and J by 8 bases, with 19 bases between them. This CDR3 spans 15 amino acids. The CDR3 sequence is CASSGWSVSSHEQFF. The CDR3 nucleotides are TGCGCCAGCAGCGGGTGGAGTGTTAGCTCACATGAGCAGTTCTTC.

The rearrangement links TRBV5-1 to TRBJ2-3, with TRBD1 matching 9 bases. The V gene end was trimmed by 5 bases and the J gene end by 2 bases; junction bases not matched to a gene: 12. Germline V gene sequence: CDR1 SGHRS, CDR2 YFSETQ. The CDR3 length is 17 residues. This CDR3 reads CASRRKQGAGNTDTQYF. CDR3 sequence (DNA): TGCGCCAGCAGAAGAAAACAGGGGGCCGGGAACACAGATACGCAGTATTTT.

V gene TRBV9 combines with J gene TRBJ1-1; the D is unclear. CDR1 and CDR2 from the germline V gene are SGDLS and YYNGEE. The CDR3 is 14 amino acids. Trimming removed 1 base from V and 0 bases from J, with 7 bases in between. As DNA, the CDR3 is TGTGCCAGCAGCGTACTAGATATGAACACTGAAGCTTTCTTT. It yields the protein CASSVLDMNTEAFF.

The chain combines TRBV7-9 with TRBJ2-3; D is perhaps TRBD2 (5 bases). The V gene's germline CDR1 is SEHNR and CDR2 FQNEAQ (reference sequence). CDR3 size: 14 residues. The V end was cut by 5 bases, the J end by 2 bases, with 11 bases between. The CDR3, as DNA: TGTGCCAGCAGCCGGAGGAGCGACACAGATACGCAGTATTTT. It translates to CASSRRSDTDTQYF. Variable domain in full (rest from reference TRBV7-9 and TRBJ2-3): DTGVSQNPRHKITKRGQNVTFRCDPISEHNRLYWYRQTLGQGPEFLTYFQNEAQLEKSRLLSDRFSAERPKGSFSTLEIQRTEQGDSAMYLCASSRRSDTDTQYFGPGTRLTVL.

V gene TRBV25-1 combines with J gene TRBJ1-1, with D possibly TRBD1 on 6 matching bases. V was shortened by 4 bases and J by 5 bases, with 11 bases between the two germline ends. This CDR3 comprises 13 residues. Per the germline V gene, CDR1 is MGHDK and CDR2 is SYGVNS. The DNA of the CDR3 is TGTGCCAGCAGTGGCAATCAGGGGACTGAAGCTTTCTTT. Translated, it gives CASSGNQGTEAFF.

The chain couples TRBV29-1 to TRBJ1-5, with D perhaps TRBD1 (5 bases). The CDR3 sequence is 14 residues long. Germline V CDR1 and CDR2: SQVTM, ANQGSEA. Between the trimmed V and J ends, which lost 5 bases and 4 bases, there was a span of 15 bases. The CDR3 region has the DNA TGCAGCGTTAGGGGAGGGATTAGTAATCAGCCCCAGCATTTT. It encodes CSVRGGISNQPQHF.

J is TRBJ2-5 and V is TRBV5-1; D perhaps matches TRBD1 (6 bases). Germline V lookup: CDR1 SGHRS, CDR2 YFSETQ. V dropped 3 bases and J dropped 5 bases, with 8 bases sitting between them. This CDR3 region has 12 residues. The CDR3 nucleotides are TGCGCCAGCAGCTGGCAGGGGGAGACCCAGTACTTC. This translates into CASSWQGETQYF.

This chain joins TRBV5-1 and TRBJ2-3, with 8 bases aligning to TRBD1. The CDR3 loop spans 14 amino acids. V lost 0 bases, J lost 10 bases, and 7 bases stayed unmatched. The V gene's germline CDR1 is SGHRS and CDR2 YFSETQ. The CDR3 spells CASSLGQGSSAQYF. The CDR3 DNA is TGCGCCAGCAGCTTGGGACAGGGGTCTTCGGCGCAGTATTTT.